This T cell receptor (beta chain) stems from a study of blood T cell repertoires in COVID-19. Study at large: The study drew acute and convalescent COVID-19 samples from the United States, Italy and Spain. T cells, B-cell-depleted T cells, or PBMCs provided the cDNA or gDNA that served as material.

Original processing notes: Nucleated cell counts were estimated from reference gene primer amplification. The repertoire was sequenced with immunoSEQ multiplex PCR; TCRdb's copy has only in-frame clones and lacks some. V and J calls and clone size are copied from that table; D and trimming were computed from the DNA. The profile shows about 180,000 clones, 80% to 90% of them singletons. Trimming took off 2 bases at V and 6 bases at J, with 13 bases between the two ends. The CDR3 runs 14 residues. The germline CDR1 and CDR2 sequences are MNHEY and SMNVEV (reference sequence). This sequence joins TRBV27 and TRBJ1-1, with no clear D. The clonotype comes from a man aged 70-80 years with active or convalescent COVID-19. The sequencing input was peripheral blood. The CDR3 nucleotides are TGTGCCAGCAGTTTACACGACAACGGCCCTGAAGCTTTCTTT. This codes for CASSLHDNGPEAFF.